These 26 T cell receptor beta chains were sequenced from one sample in a study of identifying expanded T cells in peripheral blood. Produced via immunoSEQ multiplex PCR; TCRdb's table is partial and in-frame only. The sample includes some 81,000 clones, 84% seen only once; the top ten take 15% to 20%. Sequencing used blood. The receptors were sampled from a person between 18 and 75 years old in good health.

This chain links TRBV2 with TRBJ2-7; 8 bases map to TRBD1. With 3 bases clipped from V and 4 bases from J, the junction kept 8 bases outside the gene matches. The CDR3 runs 15 residues. The germline CDR1 and CDR2 sequences are SNHLY and FYNNEI. Here the CDR3 reads CASSDPPGQVYEQYF. CDR3 DNA sequence: TGTGCCAGCAGTGACCCACCGGGACAGGTATACGAGCAGTACTTC.

The chain links TRBV28 to TRBJ2-7, with 8 bases matching TRBD2. The germline V gene encodes CDR1 MDHEN and CDR2 SYDVKM. This CDR3 has 15 residues. J lost 0 bases, V lost 6 bases, and 7 bases had no gene match. This chain's CDR3 is CASRYSSGASYEQYF. The CDR3 DNA sequence: TGTGCCAGCAGGTATAGTAGCGGGGCCTCCTACGAGCAGTACTTC.

This clone was seen just once. This chain connects TRBV30 to TRBJ1-4; no firm D call. The CDR3 consists of 14 residues. Germline lookup yields CDR1 GTSNPN and CDR2 SVGIG (reference sequence). The V gene lost 1 base and the J gene lost 7 bases, with 13 bases spanning the gap. DNA of the CDR3: TGTGCCTGGAGTGCCTCTCGGGGTAGTGAAAAACTGTTTTTT. This encodes CAWSASRGSEKLFF. Full variable domain (missing parts from reference TRBV30 and TRBJ1-4): SQTIHQWPATLVQPVGSPLSLECTVEGTSNPNLYWYRQAAGRGLQLLFYSVGIGQISSEVPQNLSASRPQDRQFILSSKKLLLSDSGFYLCAWSASRGSEKLFFGSGTQLSVL.

The chain couples TRBV5-6 to TRBJ1-1, with 8 bases fitting TRBD1. This CDR3 contains 14 residues. V was pared by 1 base and J by 3 bases, with 2 bases of the junction left unmatched. Germline V gives CDR1 SGHDT, CDR2 YYEEEE. CDR3 protein: CASSLTGGDTEAFF. CDR3 nucleotides: TGTGCCAGCAGCTTGACAGGGGGGGACACTGAAGCTTTCTTT.

The table lists this clone with a few counts. The rearrangement links TRBV9 to TRBJ2-7; 8 bases fit TRBD1. Germline V gene lookup returns CDR1 SGDLS and CDR2 YYNGEE. This CDR3 has 15 amino acids. V trimming: 4 bases; J trimming: 3 bases; junction bases outside the gene matches: 9. The CDR3 loop reads CASSSGQGPLYEQYF. The CDR3 nucleotides are TGTGCCAGCAGCTCAGGACAGGGCCCCCTCTACGAGCAGTACTTC.

The chain uses TRBV10-2 and TRBJ2-3, with TRBD2 identical over 9 bases. The CDR3 is made up of 17 amino acids. Germline trimming cut 3 bases from V and 2 bases from J; bases unmatched to any gene: 9. Germline V gene lookup returns CDR1 WSHSY and CDR2 SAAADI. This chain's CDR3 is CASSEVVAGDSTDTQYF. CDR3 DNA sequence: TGCGCCAGCAGTGAAGTGGTAGCGGGGGACTCCACAGATACGCAGTATTTT.

V is TRBV7-2 and J is TRBJ1-3; TRBD1 matches 8 bases. V dropped 5 bases and J dropped 8; count of bases not matched to a gene: 14. CDR1 is SGHTA, CDR2 FQGNSA, per germline. CDR3 length: 16 residues. CDR3 bases: TGTGCCAGCAGCCCAGCACGGACAGGGTTTGGGGACACCATATATTTT. Amino acids: CASSPARTGFGDTIYF.

The CDR3 DNA is TGTGCCAGCAGCCAAGCCCCTGAAGGGGCTGGGGCCAAAAACATTCAGTACTTC. This codes for CASSQAPEGAGAKNIQYF. The chain joins TRBV4-2 to TRBJ2-4; D might be TRBD1 (5 bases). Germline values: CDR1 LGHNA, CDR2 YNFKEQ. Trimming took off 1 base at V and 1 base at J, with 17 bases between the two ends. This CDR3 has 18 amino acids.

J is TRBJ2-7 and V is TRBV6-1; 11 bases align to TRBD1. The CDR3 contains 14 residues. In germline, CDR1 is MNHNS, CDR2 SASEGT. The V gene end was trimmed by 8 bases and the J gene end by 4 bases; junction bases not matched to a gene: 7. CDR3: CASLGDRGTYEQYF. CDR3 DNA: TGTGCCAGCTTAGGGGACAGGGGGACGTACGAGCAGTACTTC.

The V gene is TRBV19, the J gene TRBJ1-4, with TRBD1 matching over 8 bases. The junction had 8 bases not matched to a gene; V was cut back by 7 bases and J by 7 bases. Per the germline V gene, CDR1 is LNHDA and CDR2 is SQIVND (reference sequence). CDR3 length equals 14 residues. The CDR3: CASTWTGFSEKLFF. CDR3 in DNA: TGTGCCAGTACCTGGACAGGGTTTAGTGAAAAACTGTTTTTT. The complete variable domain, with remaining parts taken from reference TRBV19 and TRBJ1-4, reads DGGITQSPKYLFRKEGQNVTLSCEQNLNHDAMYWYRQDPGQGLRLIYYSQIVNDFQKGDIAEGYSVSREKKESFPLTVTSAQKNPTAFYLCASTWTGFSEKLFFGSGTQLSVL.

This clone was counted only a few times. The rearrangement uses TRBV28 and TRBJ1-2; possible D gene TRBD1, 6 bases. V lost 1 base and J 7 bases, leaving 19 bases between the germline ends. Germline CDR1 and CDR2: MDHEN and SYDVKM. CDR3 length: 16 residues. The CDR3 reads CASSLFGSGARGGYTF. As DNA, the CDR3 is TGTGCCAGCAGTTTATTCGGGTCAGGGGCGCGGGGTGGCTACACCTTC.

The chain links TRBV7-3 to TRBJ2-7; no firm D call. Trimming shortened V by 2 bases and J by 7 bases, and 9 bases separated the two germline ends. The CDR3 runs to 12 residues. Germline V gives CDR1 SGHTA, CDR2 FQGTGA. In nucleotides, the CDR3 is TGTGCCAGCAGCTTACCGGGCGGTGAGCAGTACTTC. Translated: CASSLPGGEQYF.

V and J are TRBV2 and TRBJ1-2; 7 bases are shared with TRBD1. Germline lookup yields CDR1 SNHLY and CDR2 FYNNEI. The CDR3 extends over 13 amino acids. V dropped 5 bases and J dropped 7; count of bases not matched to a gene: 7. CDR3 coding DNA: TGTGCCAGCAGTTCCCAGGGGGAGGTTGGCTACACCTTC. It encodes CASSSQGEVGYTF.

V usage is TRBV15 and J usage is TRBJ2-3; D uncertain. The ends were cut back, 3 bases at V and 4 bases at J, with 17 bases in the middle. The CDR3 spans 16 residues. Germline CDR1 reads LNHNV; CDR2 reads YYDKDF (reference sequence). DNA for the CDR3: TGTGCCACCAGCAGCCCCGCTGACGGATGGGCAGATACGCAGTATTTT. Protein sequence: CATSSPADGWADTQYF.

Here the CDR3 DNA reads TGTGCCAGCAGTGACCGGGTGGGTGCTGAAGCTTTCTTT. Amino acids: CASSDRVGAEAFF. The J gene is TRBJ1-1, the V gene TRBV6-4; D call uncertain. The CDR3 runs to 13 residues. Trimming removed 2 bases from V and 6 bases from J, with 10 bases in between. Germline loops: CDR1 MRHNA, CDR2 SNTAGT.

The chain employs TRBV20-1 and TRBJ2-5; the D is unclear. Germline V CDR1 and CDR2: DFQATT, SNEGSKA (reference sequence). The CDR3 extends over 10 amino acids. Trimming took 6 bases from V and 5 from J, leaving 7 bases between them. CDR3 in DNA: TGCAGTGCCTCAGAGGAGACCCAGTACTTC. Amino acids: CSASEETQYF.

The V gene is TRBV7-2, the J gene TRBJ2-3; no firm D call. The germline V and J ends were trimmed by 6 bases and 1 base, with 11 bases remaining between them. CDR3 size: 14 residues. Germline V gives CDR1 SGHTA, CDR2 FQGNSA. This chain's CDR3 is CASRPILGTDTQYF. CDR3 DNA: TGTGCCAGCAGGCCTATCTTGGGCACAGATACGCAGTATTTT.

The rearrangement uses TRBV7-9 and TRBJ2-1; TRBD2 matches at 7 bases. This CDR3 region has 15 residues. Germline trimming cut 2 bases from V and 2 bases from J; bases unmatched to any gene: 3. Per the germline V gene, CDR1 is SEHNR and CDR2 is FQNEAQ (reference sequence). CDR3 residues: CASSLNGLAYNEQFF. CDR3 nucleotides: TGTGCCAGCAGCTTAAACGGACTAGCCTACAATGAGCAGTTCTTC.

V gene TRBV6-1 combines with J gene TRBJ2-2; possible D gene TRBD2, 5 bases. The CDR3 totals 15 residues. The V end lost 10 bases, the J end lost 3 bases, and 18 bases lay between the germline ends. CDR1 and CDR2 (germline): MNHNS, SASEGT. The DNA for the CDR3 is TGTGCCATTAGGCCCCTACTAGTACACACCGGGGAGCTGTTTTTT. Translating gives CAIRPLLVHTGELFF.

J is TRBJ2-1 and V is TRBV7-9, with 8 nucleotides matching TRBD1. V lost 6 bases to trimming and J lost 1 base; unmatched junction nucleotides: 8. The CDR3 length is 16 residues. The germline CDR1 and CDR2 sequences are SEHNR and FQNEAQ (reference sequence). The CDR3 nucleotides read TGTGCCAGCAGGCCCGGGACAGGATTTTCCTACAATGAGCAGTTCTTC. The encoded protein is CASRPGTGFSYNEQFF. Filled out from reference TRBV7-9 and TRBJ2-1, the complete variable domain reads DTGVSQNPRHKITKRGQNVTFRCDPISEHNRLYWYRQTLGQGPEFLTYFQNEAQLEKSRLLSDRFSAERPKGSFSTLEIQRTEQGDSAMYLCASRPGTGFSYNEQFFGPGTRLTVL.

The chain's CDR3 is CASRPGLAEITDTQYF. In DNA, the CDR3 is TGTGCCAGCAGGCCGGGACTAGCGGAAATCACAGATACGCAGTATTTT. The chain joins TRBV5-4 to TRBJ2-3; 11 nucleotides match TRBD2. The V segment lost 5 bases and the J segment 2 bases; nucleotides outside the gene matches: 7. CDR1 is SGHNT and CDR2 is YYREEE in the germline V gene (reference sequence). This CDR3 has 16 residues.

The chain links TRBV6-1 to TRBJ2-7; no reliable D call. The germline CDR1 and CDR2 sequences are MNHNS and SASEGT. V lost 4 bases to trimming and J lost 0 bases, with 10 bases between them. CDR3 size: 14 residues. In DNA, the CDR3 is TGTGCCAGCAGTGTTATCGAACTCTCCTACGAGCAGTACTTC. This sequence encodes CASSVIELSYEQYF.

This chain connects TRBV7-3 to TRBJ1-2; TRBD1 matches at 7 bases. The CDR3 extends over 13 amino acids. Germline values: CDR1 SGHTA, CDR2 FQGTGA. The trim removed 5 bases at V and 2 bases at J, leaving 2 bases unmatched. CDR3 sequence (DNA): TGTGCCAGCAGCGAGGGACAGAACTATGGCTACACCTTC. Its translation: CASSEGQNYGYTF. The complete variable domain, with remaining parts taken from reference TRBV7-3 and TRBJ1-2, reads GAGVSQTPSNKVTEKGKYVELRCDPISGHTALYWYRQSLGQGPEFLIYFQGTGAADDSGLPNDRFFAVRPEGSVSTLKIQRTERGDSAVYLCASSEGQNYGYTFGSGTRLTVV.

The chain employs TRBV7-9 and TRBJ2-3; 14 nucleotides match TRBD2. Germline assignment: CDR1 SEHNR and CDR2 FQNEAQ (reference sequence). The ends lost 6 bases at V and 3 bases at J; junction bases unmatched: 8. This CDR3 contains 17 residues. Here the CDR3 reads CASRATGTSGRTDTQYF. In nucleotides, the CDR3 is TGTGCCAGCAGGGCCACCGGGACTAGCGGGAGAACAGATACGCAGTATTTT. The full variable domain, rest sourced from reference TRBV7-9 and TRBJ2-3, is DTGVSQNPRHKITKRGQNVTFRCDPISEHNRLYWYRQTLGQGPEFLTYFQNEAQLEKSRLLSDRFSAERPKGSFSTLEIQRTEQGDSAMYLCASRATGTSGRTDTQYFGPGTRLTVL.

V is TRBV28 and J is TRBJ2-7; 10 bases map to TRBD1. CDR1 is MDHEN and CDR2 is SYDVKM in the germline V gene. CDR3 length: 16 residues. Trimming took 6 bases from V and 2 from J; bases not matched to a gene: 10. The CDR3 reads CASSIPGTGVPYEQYF. CDR3 in DNA: TGTGCCAGCAGCATCCCAGGGACAGGGGTCCCCTACGAGCAGTACTTC.

The chain couples TRBV19 to TRBJ1-1, with 9 bases aligning to TRBD1. The J segment lost 10 bases and the V segment lost 5 bases, leaving 23 bases of the junction unmatched. The V gene's germline CDR1 is LNHDA and CDR2 SQIVND (reference sequence). The CDR3 extends over 18 amino acids. The CDR3 region is CASSASPTGGFRGRRAFF. CDR3 DNA sequence: TGTGCCAGTAGTGCCTCCCCGACAGGGGGGTTTAGGGGGCGTCGAGCTTTCTTT.